The 14 T cell receptor beta chains listed next were all sequenced from one sample in a study of T cells in Graves' hyperthyroidism and ophthalmopathy. RNA transcripts yielded amplified TCR beta CDR3 regions. Using the HTBI primer set, a first-round RT-PCR was run on the TCR CDR3. TCRdb fed the multiplex PCR reads into MiXCR, producing one record per CDR3 protein. This repertoire shows around 300,000 distinct CDR3 sequences, approximately 15% found once; its top ten account for 20% to 25%. The source material was blood. The receptor set was obtained from a woman aged 30 to 39 with Graves' hyperthyroidism.

This clonotype was picked up many times. The chain couples TRBV28 to TRBJ2-2, with TRBD2 matching 7 bases. CDR1 and CDR2 from the germline V gene are MDHEN and SYDVKM. This CDR3 region has 17 residues. V dropped 6 bases and J dropped 0; count of bases not matched to a gene: 10. The CDR3 DNA reads TGTGCCAGCAGGGGATTGGGACTACCTACGAACACCGGGGAGCTGTTTTTT. Protein sequence: CASRGLGLPTNTGELFF. Full variable domain (outside the CDR3, taken from reference TRBV28 and TRBJ2-2): DVKVTQSSRYLVKRTGEKVFLECVQDMDHENMFWYRQDPGLGLRLIYFSYDVKMKEKGDIPEGYSVSREKKERFSLILESASTNQTSMYLCASRGLGLPTNTGELFFGEGSRLTVL.

The V call is TRBV13, the J call TRBJ2-3; D remains ambiguous. The CDR3 is 16 amino acids. CDR1 and CDR2 (germline): PRHDT, FYEKMQ (reference sequence). Deletions cut 0 bases from V and 2 bases from J, with 12 bases between. In DNA, the CDR3 is TGTGCCAGCAGCTTAGGAGGTCTACCGACCACAGATACGCAGTATTTT. It yields the protein CASSLGGLPTTDTQYF.

The rearrangement joins TRBV6-5 to TRBJ1-2; the match to TRBD1 covers 7 bases. This CDR3 is built from 16 residues. V dropped 0 bases and J dropped 6; count of bases not matched to a gene: 10. Per the germline V gene, CDR1 is MNHEY and CDR2 is SVGAGI. The CDR3 region is CASSYSGQVSGNGYTF. CDR3 in DNA: TGTGCCAGCAGTTACTCCGGACAGGTCTCTGGAAATGGCTACACCTTC.

The table lists this clonotype with many counts. The genes are TRBV5-6 and TRBJ1-1; the D is unclear. V lost 5 bases, J lost 1 base, and 12 bases lay in between. This CDR3 comprises 14 residues. The germline V gene encodes CDR1 SGHDT and CDR2 YYEEEE. CDR3 DNA sequence: TGTGCCAGCAGGGACTCGGCATGGAACACTGAAGCTTTCTTT. Translated, it gives CASRDSAWNTEAFF.

This clonotype was recorded at least ten times. J is TRBJ1-1 and V is TRBV28, with unresolved D. Trimming took 3 bases from V and 5 from J, leaving 10 bases between them. Per the germline V gene, CDR1 is MDHEN and CDR2 is SYDVKM. There are 13 residues in the CDR3. CDR3 loop: CASSFDMRTEAFF. The CDR3 DNA is TGTGCCAGCAGTTTTGACATGCGGACTGAAGCTTTCTTT. The whole variable domain, filled in from reference TRBV28 and TRBJ1-1, reads DVKVTQSSRYLVKRTGEKVFLECVQDMDHENMFWYRQDPGLGLRLIYFSYDVKMKEKGDIPEGYSVSREKKERFSLILESASTNQTSMYLCASSFDMRTEAFFGQGTRLTVV.

This clonotype occurred many times. This chain joins TRBV19 and TRBJ2-3; 7 positions match TRBD1. Per germline, CDR1 LNHDA and CDR2 SQIVND (reference sequence). This CDR3 is 15 amino acids long. V gave up 5 bases and J gave up 3 bases; unmatched junction bases: 8. The CDR3 DNA sequence: TGTGCCAGTAGTTCCGACAGGGTCTCGACAGATACGCAGTATTTT. It encodes CASSSDRVSTDTQYF.

This clonotype was counted ten times or more. The gene calls are TRBV12-3 or TRBV12-4 and TRBJ2-4; TRBD2 is a possible D gene (6 bases). V was clipped by 6 bases and J by 10 bases, with 25 bases between them. CDR3 size: 16 residues. DNA of the CDR3: TGTGCCAGCAGCCCCACCGGGAGCCATTATGGGGGGATTCAGTACTTC. Translated: CASSPTGSHYGGIQYF.

This clonotype was recorded many times. CDR3 nucleotides: TGTGCCAGCAGTTCCCTCCGCGGACAAAAATACACTCACCCTGGCTACACCTTC. It yields the protein CASSSLRGQKYTHPGYTF. This chain joins TRBV12-3 or TRBV12-4 and TRBJ1-2; D possibly corresponds to TRBD1 (5 bases). The CDR3 spans 18 residues. V shed 4 bases and J shed 7 bases, with 28 bases lying between them.

This clonotype was observed a few times. V and J are TRBV5-8 and TRBJ2-1, with 11 bases matching TRBD2. The V gene end was trimmed by 4 bases and the J gene end by 0 bases; junction bases not matched to a gene: 9. The CDR3 consists of 18 residues. Germline values: CDR1 SGHTS, CDR2 YDEGEE. The CDR3 DNA is TGTGCCAGCAGCCTAGGACTAGCGGGCCTCAGCTCCTACAATGAGCAGTTCTTC. As protein: CASSLGLAGLSSYNEQFF.

In its sample, this clonotype was seen many times. V usage is TRBV27 and J usage is TRBJ2-3; a weak D match, TRBD2 (5 bases). V lost 6 bases and J lost 2, with 15 bases in between. CDR1 is MNHEY, CDR2 SMNVEV, per germline (reference sequence). The CDR3 sequence is 15 residues long. In nucleotides, the CDR3 is TGTGCCAGCAGACTCATCGGACTTGCCACAGATACGCAGTATTTT. It specifies CASRLIGLATDTQYF.

In regard to this clonotype: This clone may be a read error of a much larger clone one base away. CDR3 residues: CAGSLGVEQPQHF. The CDR3 bases are TGTGCCGGCAGCTTAGGAGTAGAGCAGCCCCAGCATTTT. V and J are TRBV7-9 and TRBJ1-5; D uncertain. CDR1 is SEHNR, CDR2 FQNEAQ, per germline (reference sequence). This CDR3 is built from 13 residues.

In this sample, this clonotype turned up a few times. The genes are TRBV6-2 or TRBV6-3 and TRBJ2-6; D not certain. The germline gives CDR1 MNHEY, CDR2 SVGEGT. Deletions cut 8 bases from V and 3 bases from J, with 11 bases between. The CDR3 loop spans 14 amino acids. The CDR3 coding sequence is TGTGCCAGCGTCTGGGCAAGTGGGGCCAACGTCCTGACTTTC. This gives the protein CASVWASGANVLTF.

The sample holds many counts of this clonotype. The chain combines TRBV4-2 with TRBJ1-1, with unresolved D. The CDR3 runs to 11 residues. In germline, CDR1 is LGHNA, CDR2 YNFKEQ. V lost 0 bases, J lost 5 bases, and 1 base lay in between. The CDR3 bases are TGTGCCAGCAGCCAAGAGACTGAAGCTTTCTTT. It translates to CASSQETEAFF.

This clonotype was recorded at least ten times. The chain employs TRBV6-1 and TRBJ2-1, with D possibly being TRBD1 or TRBD2 (5 bases each). The CDR3 is 14 amino acids. CDR1 MNHNS and CDR2 SASEGT come from the germline V gene. Deletions cut 6 bases from V and 2 bases from J, with 11 bases between. CDR3 DNA: TGTGCCAGCAGGCAGGGAGAAGCCTACAATGAGCAGTTCTTC. Its protein is CASRQGEAYNEQFF.